Described below is a single T cell receptor (beta chain) sequence and its context. This specimen belongs to a study of blood T cell repertoires in COVID-19. Measured with immunoSEQ multiplex PCR; TCRdb has only the in-frame clones, and not every one. The sample shows 180,000 or so clones, around 80% of them seen only once. Germline CDR1 LGHDT, CDR2 YNNKEL (reference sequence). The V end was cut by 6 bases, the J end by 2 bases, with 14 bases between. The CDR3 has 15 residues. Input material: PBMCs or T cells enriched from blood (not recorded which). This rearrangement joins TRBV3-1 (or the pseudogene TRBV3-2) to TRBJ1-5; perhaps TRBD1 as D (6 bases). The TCR comes from a man aged 45 to 65 who had recovered from COVID-19. In DNA, the CDR3 is TGTGCCAGCAGTGGGGGGGCCGGGGGCAATCAGCCCCAGCATTTT. Translated: CASSGGAGGNQPQHF.